Presented here are 10 T cell receptor beta chains from one specimen sequenced in a study of T cells in Graves' hyperthyroidism and ophthalmopathy. RNA transcripts served as the template for amplifying TCR beta CDR3 regions. A set of HTBI primers served as the primers for a first-round RT-PCR of the TCR CDR3. TCRdb ran MiXCR on the multiplex PCR reads and lists one entry per CDR3 protein. The table has under 350,000 distinct CDR3 sequences, 15% to 20% seen once. The sample comprised blood. These TCRs come from a woman aged 60-70 years with Graves' ophthalmopathy.

The chain recombines TRBV20-1 with TRBJ2-5; TRBD2 agrees at 15 bases. The length of the CDR3 is 17 residues. In germline, CDR1 is DFQATT, CDR2 SNEGSKA (reference sequence). V was pared by 8 bases and J by 7 bases, with 17 bases of the junction left unmatched. The CDR3 nucleotides are TGCAGTCCCAGGGGGACTAGCGGGAGGAGTAATGAAGGGACCCAGTACTTC. Protein product: CSPRGTSGRSNEGTQYF.

J is TRBJ1-4 and V is TRBV4-3, with unresolved D. In germline, CDR1 is LGHNA, CDR2 YSLEER. Trimming removed 4 bases from V and 0 bases from J, with 18 bases in between. This CDR3 comprises 18 residues. The CDR3 loop is CASSRTTALGATNEKLFF. CDR3 DNA sequence: TGCGCCAGCAGCCGGACTACTGCCCTCGGGGCAACTAATGAAAAACTGTTTTTT.

This clonotype was detected many times. The chain uses TRBV5-1 and TRBJ1-2; D uncertain. This CDR3 spans 14 amino acids. V gave up 4 bases and J gave up 5 bases, with 15 bases separating them. The V gene's germline CDR1 is SGHRS and CDR2 YFSETQ. CDR3 sequence: CASSLRRPDYGYTF. For the CDR3, the DNA is TGCGCCAGCAGCCTTCGGAGACCGGATTATGGCTACACCTTC.

A word on this clonotype: At one end, the junction sequence differs from germline, possibly due to a read error. V usage is TRBV30 and J usage is TRBJ1-6; D call uncertain. Germline values: CDR1 GTSNPN, CDR2 SVGIG (reference sequence). There are 15 residues in the CDR3. CDR3 region: CAGRIGTSYNSPLHF. The CDR3 coding sequence is TGTGCCGGGAGGATTGGTACCTCCTATAATTCACCCCTCCACTTT.

J is TRBJ2-5 and V is TRBV24-1; either TRBD1 or TRBD2 may supply D (5 bases each). V lost 3 bases to trimming and J lost 12 bases, with 13 bases between them. CDR3 size: 12 residues. From germline, CDR1 is KGHDR and CDR2 SFDVKD. As DNA, the CDR3 is TGTGCCACCAGTGATCCACAAAGAGGGGAGTACTTC. This gives the protein CATSDPQRGEYF.

This clonotype was seen more than once but under ten times. The rearrangement links TRBV18 to TRBJ2-7; D is unresolved. CDR1 and CDR2 (germline): KGHSH, LQKENI. CDR3 length: 14 amino acids. Trimming cost V 3 bases and J 7 bases, with 16 bases left between them. The CDR3 sequence: CASSPSGPSVEQYF. The CDR3 DNA is TGTGCCAGCTCACCTTCCGGACCGTCGGTTGAGCAGTACTTC.

The CDR3 bases are TGTGCCAGCAGCGGACTAGCACGGAATATAACCTACGAGCAGTACTTC. It translates to CASSGLARNITYEQYF. The chain links TRBV2 to TRBJ2-7; 8 positions agree with TRBD2. V shed 6 bases and J 2 bases; nucleotides not matched to a gene: 12. CDR3 length: 16 amino acids. The germline V gene has CDR1 SNHLY and CDR2 FYNNEI.

The table lists this clonotype with many counts. The V and J genes are TRBV7-2 and TRBJ1-2; tentative D call: TRBD1 (6 bases). CDR3 length equals 20 residues. The germline V gene has CDR1 SGHTA and CDR2 FQGNSA. The V and J ends lost 5 bases and 4 bases respectively, with 32 bases between them. CDR3 sequence reads: CASSRRNVGQRGGGSYGYTF. As DNA, the CDR3 is TGTGCCAGCAGCCGACGAAACGTGGGCCAAAGAGGAGGGGGTAGCTATGGCTACACCTTC.

This clonotype showed up just a few times. The chain carries TRBV19 and TRBJ2-3; D is uncertain. The V gene's germline CDR1 is LNHDA and CDR2 SQIVND (reference sequence). The CDR3 runs 12 residues. V gave up 2 bases and J gave up 5 bases, with 5 bases separating them. The CDR3 DNA follows: TGTGCCAGTAGTATAAAGGGAGATACGCAGTATTTT. It translates to CASSIKGDTQYF.

The chain employs TRBV25-1 and TRBJ2-5; TRBD1 matches 12 bases. V dropped 4 bases and J dropped 5; count of bases not matched to a gene: 8. Germline V gene sequence: CDR1 MGHDK, CDR2 SYGVNS. This CDR3 is 16 amino acids long. The CDR3 DNA sequence: TGTGCCAGCAGTGCCCTGGGGACAGGGGGCGGTGAGACCCAGTACTTC. Translation: CASSALGTGGGETQYF.